These 6 T cell receptor beta chains were sequenced from one sample in a study of multiple sclerosis patients with progressive multifocal leukoencephalopathy. The time point is: before natalizumab initiation. The assay was immunoSEQ multiplex PCR, and TCRdb's table has in-frame clones only and misses some. This sample has under 40,000 clones; 85% to 95% occur once, and the top ten carry less than 2%. Sequencing was performed on PBMCs. These receptors all stem from a man aged 25 to 40 with multiple sclerosis.

The chain is built from TRBV10-3 and TRBJ2-5; 10 bases map to TRBD1. The V and J ends lost 9 bases and 11 bases, in that order; junction bases with no gene match: 9. CDR3 length equals 12 residues. CDR1 is ENHRY, CDR2 SYGVKD, per germline. The CDR3 DNA follows: TGTGCCATTATGGGACAGGGGTGGGAGCAGTACTTC. As protein: CAIMGQGWEQYF.

This clone was observed once. This rearrangement joins TRBV18 to TRBJ2-7; either TRBD1 or TRBD2 may supply D (6 bases each). Germline V gene sequence: CDR1 KGHSH, CDR2 LQKENI. This CDR3 region has 15 residues. Trimming shortened V by 5 bases and J by 4 bases, and 18 bases separated the two germline ends. The chain's CDR3 is CASSGGTSEAYEQYV. CDR3 DNA: TGTGCCAGCTCAGGGGGGACATCGGAGGCGTACGAGCAGTACGTC.

This chain connects TRBV5-1 to TRBJ1-5; D unresolved. This CDR3 is 16 amino acids long. Germline V gene data show CDR1 as SGHRS and CDR2 as YFSETQ. With 0 bases removed from V and 0 bases from J, the gap between germline ends came to 10 bases. CDR3 residues: CASSLAPVDSNQPQHF. The CDR3 DNA sequence: TGCGCCAGCAGCTTGGCCCCCGTGGATAGCAATCAGCCCCAGCATTTT.

The V call is TRBV7-9, the J call TRBJ2-6; no clear D gene. Trimming removed 6 bases at V and 1 base at J, with 10 bases between. This CDR3 has 15 residues. Per germline, CDR1 SEHNR and CDR2 FQNEAQ (reference sequence). The CDR3 region has the DNA TGTGCCAGCAGAAAGGAACGGTCTGGGGCCAACGTCCTGACTTTC. Translation gives CASRKERSGANVLTF. The full variable domain, its missing parts supplied by reference TRBV7-9 and TRBJ2-6, is DTGVSQNPRHKITKRGQNVTFRCDPISEHNRLYWYRQTLGQGPEFLTYFQNEAQLEKSRLLSDRFSAERPKGSFSTLEIQRTEQGDSAMYLCASRKERSGANVLTFGAGSRLTVL.

The chain recombines TRBV19 with TRBJ1-3; TRBD1 might be the D (5 bases). Trimming pared 7 bases from V and 8 bases from J, leaving 21 bases between. The CDR3 has 15 residues. Germline CDR1 is LNHDA and CDR2 is SQIVND (reference sequence). The CDR3 reads CASTDLQGTGDTIYF. The CDR3 DNA reads TGTGCCAGTACCGACCTACAAGGGACCGGGGACACCATATATTTT.

The genes are TRBV9 and TRBJ1-3, with TRBD1 as a possible D gene (5 bases). There are 15 residues in the CDR3. CDR1 and CDR2 from the germline V gene are SGDLS and YYNGEE. Trimming left V 2 bases short and J 4 bases short, with 13 bases between. The DNA of the CDR3 is TGTGCCAGCAGCGTTTCCGGGACTTGGGGAAACACCATATATTTT. Amino acid sequence: CASSVSGTWGNTIYF.